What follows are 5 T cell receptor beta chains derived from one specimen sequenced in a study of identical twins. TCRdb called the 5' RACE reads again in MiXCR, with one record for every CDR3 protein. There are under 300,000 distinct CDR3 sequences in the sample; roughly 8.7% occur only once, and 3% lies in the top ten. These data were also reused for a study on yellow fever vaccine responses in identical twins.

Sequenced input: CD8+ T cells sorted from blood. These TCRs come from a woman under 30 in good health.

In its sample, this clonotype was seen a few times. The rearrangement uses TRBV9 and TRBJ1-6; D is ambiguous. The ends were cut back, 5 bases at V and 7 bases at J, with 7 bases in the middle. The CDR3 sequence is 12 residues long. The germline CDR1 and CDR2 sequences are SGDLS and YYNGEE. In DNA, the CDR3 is TGTGCCAGCAGGGGCACGAATTCACCCCTCCACTTT. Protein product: CASRGTNSPLHF.

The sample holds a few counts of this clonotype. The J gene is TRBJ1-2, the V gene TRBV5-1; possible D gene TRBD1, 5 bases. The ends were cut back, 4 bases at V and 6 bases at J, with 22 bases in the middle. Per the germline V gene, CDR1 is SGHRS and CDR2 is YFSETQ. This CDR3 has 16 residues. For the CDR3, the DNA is TGCGCCAGCAGCCCCTCCGGGGTCAGGGTGGTCCATGGCTACACCTTC. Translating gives CASSPSGVRVVHGYTF.

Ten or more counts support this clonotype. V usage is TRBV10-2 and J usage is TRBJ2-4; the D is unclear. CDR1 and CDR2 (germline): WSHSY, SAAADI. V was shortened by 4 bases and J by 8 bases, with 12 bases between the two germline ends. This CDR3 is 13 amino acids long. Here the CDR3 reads CASSVIYPDIQYF. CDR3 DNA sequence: TGCGCCAGCAGTGTTATCTACCCGGACATTCAGTACTTC.

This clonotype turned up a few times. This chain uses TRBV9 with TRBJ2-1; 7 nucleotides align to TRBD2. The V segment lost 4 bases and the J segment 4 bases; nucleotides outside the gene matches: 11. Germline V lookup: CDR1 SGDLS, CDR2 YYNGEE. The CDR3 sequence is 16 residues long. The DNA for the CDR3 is TGTGCCAGCAGCCCGGCCGGGACTACCTCTTACAATGAGCAGTTCTTC. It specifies CASSPAGTTSYNEQFF.

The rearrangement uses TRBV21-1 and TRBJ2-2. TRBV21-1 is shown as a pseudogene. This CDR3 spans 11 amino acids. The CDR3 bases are TGTGCCAGCAGCAACCGGGGAGTGCTGTTTTTT. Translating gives CASSNRGVLFF.